This T cell receptor (beta chain) is drawn from a study of Ad26.COV2.S vaccination and SARS-CoV-2 variants. Looking at the study overall: Trial arm assignment for the donor was COV1001 Ad26.COV2.S. Dosing was one shot or two shots 56 days apart. Points from the study as a whole: Placebo recipients had lower spike-specific TCR breadth than vaccine recipients.

Only in-frame clones appear in the TCRdb table, and some are missing; sequencing was by immunoSEQ multiplex PCR. The table has 400,000 to 450,000 clones, 75% to 95% seen once; the top ten hold approximately 12%. The germline gives CDR1 SGHRS, CDR2 YFSETQ. The CDR3 extends over 15 amino acids. V dropped 2 bases and J dropped 1 base, with 9 bases sitting between them. Treatment meaning: 19 received Ad26.COV2.S at low or high dose, single or two shots; 5 received placebo; per-sample allocation not given. Vaccine and placebo recipients were sampled on day 63 after the first injection. This clone was counted a single time. Antigen specificity is unknown.

This TCR derives from a person between 18 and 65 years old who received the Ad26.COV2.S COVID-19 vaccine or a placebo. This chain joins TRBV5-1 and TRBJ2-2; no clear D gene. The material sequenced was peripheral blood, taken in a trial of Ad26.COV2.S vaccine versus placebo. The CDR3 DNA is TGCGCCAGCAGCTTATTGCGCCAGAACACCGGGGAGCTGTTTTTT. Translating it yields CASSLLRQNTGELFF.